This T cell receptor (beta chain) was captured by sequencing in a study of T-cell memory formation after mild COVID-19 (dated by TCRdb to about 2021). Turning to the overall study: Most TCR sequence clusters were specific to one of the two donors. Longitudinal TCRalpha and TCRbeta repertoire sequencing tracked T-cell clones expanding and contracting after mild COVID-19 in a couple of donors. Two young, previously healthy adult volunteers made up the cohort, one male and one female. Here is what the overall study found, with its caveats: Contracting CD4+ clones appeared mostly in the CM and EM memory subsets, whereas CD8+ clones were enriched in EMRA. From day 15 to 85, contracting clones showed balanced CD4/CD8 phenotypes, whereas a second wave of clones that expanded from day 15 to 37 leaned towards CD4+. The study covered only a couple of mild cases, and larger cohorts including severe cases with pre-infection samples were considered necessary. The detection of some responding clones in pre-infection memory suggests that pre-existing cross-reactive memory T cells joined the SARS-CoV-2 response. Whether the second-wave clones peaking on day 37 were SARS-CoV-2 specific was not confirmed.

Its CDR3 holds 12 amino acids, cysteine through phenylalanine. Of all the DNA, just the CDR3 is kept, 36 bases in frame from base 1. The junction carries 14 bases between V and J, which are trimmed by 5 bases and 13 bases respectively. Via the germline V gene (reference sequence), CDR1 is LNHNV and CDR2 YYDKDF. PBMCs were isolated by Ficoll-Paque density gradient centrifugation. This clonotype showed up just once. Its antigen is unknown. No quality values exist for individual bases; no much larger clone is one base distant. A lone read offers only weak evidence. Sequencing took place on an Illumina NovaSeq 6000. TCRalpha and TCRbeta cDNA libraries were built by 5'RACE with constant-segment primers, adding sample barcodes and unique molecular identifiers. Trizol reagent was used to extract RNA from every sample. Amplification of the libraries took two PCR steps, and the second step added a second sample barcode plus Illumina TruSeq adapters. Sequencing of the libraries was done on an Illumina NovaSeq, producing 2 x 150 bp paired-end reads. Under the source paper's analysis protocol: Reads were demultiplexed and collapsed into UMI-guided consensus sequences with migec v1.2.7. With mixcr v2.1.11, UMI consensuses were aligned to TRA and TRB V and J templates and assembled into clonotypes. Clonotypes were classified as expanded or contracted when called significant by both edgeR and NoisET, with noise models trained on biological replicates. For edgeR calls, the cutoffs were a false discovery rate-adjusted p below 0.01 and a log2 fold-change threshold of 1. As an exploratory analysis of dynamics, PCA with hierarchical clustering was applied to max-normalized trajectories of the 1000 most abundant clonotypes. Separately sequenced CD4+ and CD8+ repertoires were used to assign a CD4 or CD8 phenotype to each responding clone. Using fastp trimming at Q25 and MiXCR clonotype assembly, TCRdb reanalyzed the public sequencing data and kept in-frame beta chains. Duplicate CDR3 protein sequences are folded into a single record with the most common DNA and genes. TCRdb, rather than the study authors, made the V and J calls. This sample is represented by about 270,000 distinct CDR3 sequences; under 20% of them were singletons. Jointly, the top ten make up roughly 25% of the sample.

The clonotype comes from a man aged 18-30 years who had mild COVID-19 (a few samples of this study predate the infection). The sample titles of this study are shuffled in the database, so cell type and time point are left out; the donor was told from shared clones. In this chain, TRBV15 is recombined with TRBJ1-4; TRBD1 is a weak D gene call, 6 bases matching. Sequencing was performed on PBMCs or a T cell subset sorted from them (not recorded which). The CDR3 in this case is CATSGSQTGLFF. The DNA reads TGTGCCACCAGCGGATCCCAGACAGGACTGTTTTTT.